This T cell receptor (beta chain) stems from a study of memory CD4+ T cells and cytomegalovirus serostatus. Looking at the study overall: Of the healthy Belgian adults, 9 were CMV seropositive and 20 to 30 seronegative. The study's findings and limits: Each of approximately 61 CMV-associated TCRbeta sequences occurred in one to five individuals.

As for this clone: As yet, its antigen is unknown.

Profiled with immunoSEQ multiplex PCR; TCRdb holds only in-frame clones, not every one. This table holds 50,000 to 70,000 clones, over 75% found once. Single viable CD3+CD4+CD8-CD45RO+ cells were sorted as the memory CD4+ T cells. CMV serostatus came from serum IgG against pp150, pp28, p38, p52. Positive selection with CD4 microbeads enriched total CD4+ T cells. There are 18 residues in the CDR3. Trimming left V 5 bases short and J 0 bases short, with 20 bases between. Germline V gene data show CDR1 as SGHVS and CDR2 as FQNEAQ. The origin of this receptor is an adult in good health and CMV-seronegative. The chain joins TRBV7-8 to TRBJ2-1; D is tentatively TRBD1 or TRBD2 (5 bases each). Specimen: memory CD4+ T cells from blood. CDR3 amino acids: CASSLRDPQTYSYNEQFF. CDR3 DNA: TGTGCCAGCAGCCTCCGGGACCCCCAAACGTACTCCTACAATGAGCAGTTCTTC. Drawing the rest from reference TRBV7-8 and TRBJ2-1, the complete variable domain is GAGVSQSPRYKVAKRGQDVALRCDPISGHVSLFWYQQALGQGPEFLTYFQNEAQLDKSGLPSDRFFAERPEGSVSTLKIQRTQQEDSAVYLCASSLRDPQTYSYNEQFFGPGTRLTVL.